This T cell receptor beta chain was documented in a study of OX40 agonist ivuxolimab in advanced cancers. About the study: In this cohort, patients received ivuxolimab, an agonistic anti-OX40 (CD134) antibody. While on treatment, patients had intravenous ivuxolimab at 0.01 to 10 mg/kg every 2 weeks.

With respect to this clone: As yet, its antigen is unknown.

Clones were read by immunoSEQ multiplex PCR, and TCRdb kept only the in-frame ones, dropping some. This table has more than 80,000 clones, about 89% appearing once. General study points: Expanded clones tended on average to be more numerous among CD8+ T cells than CD4+.

The CDR3 length is 15 residues. CDR1 and CDR2 from the germline V gene are SGHRS and YFSETQ. Deletions cut 5 bases from V and 0 bases from J, with 13 bases between. The sample was CD4+ or CD8+ T cells sorted from blood, taken in a trial of the OX40 agonist ivuxolimab. This receptor was identified in an adult with an advanced solid tumor such as melanoma, head and neck, liver or kidney cancer. The chain joins TRBV5-1 to TRBJ2-3, with TRBD2 as a possible D gene (6 bases). The DNA of the CDR3 is TGCGCCAGCAGGGGGGGACTCCTTAGCACAGATACGCAGTATTTT. Amino acid sequence: CASRGGLLSTDTQYF.